Described below is a single T cell receptor (beta chain) sequence and its context. Its specificity is not known. The CDR3 has 15 amino acids. The V gene end was trimmed by 3 bases and the J gene end by 2 bases; junction bases not matched to a gene: 3. The germline CDR1 and CDR2 sequences are MDHEN and SYDVKM. An immunoSEQ assay, version v3.0, was performed at survey level. Assay: immunoSEQ multiplex PCR; the TCRdb copy retains only in-frame clones and omits some. Here the sample spans approximately 29,000 clones, 88% being singletons. The data originate from a study of long-term antiretroviral therapy in people with HIV. General study points: Increased diversity was seen after ART, yet it remained lower than in transplant donor controls.

The rearrangement uses TRBV28 and TRBJ1-2; TRBD1 matches 10 bases. This material consisted of unsorted PBMCs, taken 0.5 years after starting antiretroviral therapy. This receptor was identified in a woman between 18 and 30 years old with HIV. DNA for the CDR3: TGTGCCAGCAGTTTGGGGACAGGGGTAAACTATGGCTACACCTTC. This encodes CASSLGTGVNYGYTF.